This T cell receptor beta chain was captured by sequencing in a study of STAT3 mutations in large granular lymphocyte leukemia. Study-wide points: Variable sampling intervals and differing treatment regimens complicated linking therapy response to TCR clonal burden changes. At least one immunodominant TCR beta clonotype appeared in every T-cell large granular lymphocyte leukemia patient. Clonal expansion was inferred from other time points because no sample existed at each clone's first appearance. Some patients had persisting codominant clonotypes that could mask small clones.

Germline loops: CDR1 MGHRA, CDR2 YSYEKL. This CDR3 region has 17 residues. V was trimmed by 0 bases and J by 7 bases, leaving 19 bases between them. Only one count was recorded for this clone. Its target is not known. Some clones are missing from TCRdb's copy, which holds only in-frame ones; the method was immunoSEQ multiplex PCR. The sample lists about 42,000 clones; roughly 81% were seen once. This receptor was taken from a human donor with T large granular lymphocyte leukemia. Some clones in this sample may be carry-over from other donors' samples. Material: PBMCs. The rearrangement uses TRBV4-1 and TRBJ1-3; D gene ambiguous. CDR3 loop: CASSQEGGGRAPNTIYF. The CDR3 DNA reads as TGCGCCAGCAGCCAAGAAGGAGGAGGTAGGGCGCCGAACACCATATATTTT.